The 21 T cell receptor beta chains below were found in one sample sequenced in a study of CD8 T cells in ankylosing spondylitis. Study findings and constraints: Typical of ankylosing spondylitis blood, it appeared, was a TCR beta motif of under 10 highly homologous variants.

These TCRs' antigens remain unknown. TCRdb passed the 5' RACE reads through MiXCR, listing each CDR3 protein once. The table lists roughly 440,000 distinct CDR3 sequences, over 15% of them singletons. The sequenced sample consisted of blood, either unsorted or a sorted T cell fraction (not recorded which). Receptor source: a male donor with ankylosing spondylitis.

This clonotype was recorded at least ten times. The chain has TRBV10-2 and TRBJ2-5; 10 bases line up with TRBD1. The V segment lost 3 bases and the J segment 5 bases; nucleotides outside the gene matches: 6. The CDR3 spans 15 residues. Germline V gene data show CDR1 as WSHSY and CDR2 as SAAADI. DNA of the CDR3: TGCGCCAGCAGTGAACCCGGGACAGGGGATGAGACCCAGTACTTC. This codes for CASSEPGTGDETQYF.

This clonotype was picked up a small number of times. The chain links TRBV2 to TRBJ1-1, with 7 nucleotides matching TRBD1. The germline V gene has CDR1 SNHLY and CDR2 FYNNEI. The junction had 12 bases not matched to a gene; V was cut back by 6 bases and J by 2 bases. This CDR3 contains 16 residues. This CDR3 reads CASRHRGVRDNTEAFF. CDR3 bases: TGTGCCAGCAGACACAGGGGAGTTCGCGATAACACTGAAGCTTTCTTT.

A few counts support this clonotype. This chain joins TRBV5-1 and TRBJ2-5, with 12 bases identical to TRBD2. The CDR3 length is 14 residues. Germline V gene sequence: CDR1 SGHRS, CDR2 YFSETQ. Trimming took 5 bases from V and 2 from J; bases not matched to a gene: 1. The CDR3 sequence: CASRTSGGQETQYF. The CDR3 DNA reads TGCGCCAGCAGGACTAGCGGGGGACAAGAGACCCAGTACTTC.

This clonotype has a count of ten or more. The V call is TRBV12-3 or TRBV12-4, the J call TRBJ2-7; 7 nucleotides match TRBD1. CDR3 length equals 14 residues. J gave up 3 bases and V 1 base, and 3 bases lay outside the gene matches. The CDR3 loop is CASSLGQGLYEQYF. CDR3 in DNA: TGTGCCAGCAGTTTAGGACAGGGCCTCTACGAGCAGTACTTC.

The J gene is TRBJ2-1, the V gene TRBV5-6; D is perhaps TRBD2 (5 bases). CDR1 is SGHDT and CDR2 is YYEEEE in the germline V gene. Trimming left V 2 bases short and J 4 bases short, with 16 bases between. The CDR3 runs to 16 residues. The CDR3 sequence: CASSFLANVGYNEQFF. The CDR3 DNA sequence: TGTGCCAGCAGCTTTTTAGCGAACGTGGGGTACAATGAGCAGTTCTTC.

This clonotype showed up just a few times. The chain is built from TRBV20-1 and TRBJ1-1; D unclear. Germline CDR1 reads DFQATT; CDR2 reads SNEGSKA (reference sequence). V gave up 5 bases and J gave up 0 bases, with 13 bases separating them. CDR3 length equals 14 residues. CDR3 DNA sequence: TGCAGTGCTGACCGGCGACAAATGAACACTGAAGCTTTCTTT. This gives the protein CSADRRQMNTEAFF.

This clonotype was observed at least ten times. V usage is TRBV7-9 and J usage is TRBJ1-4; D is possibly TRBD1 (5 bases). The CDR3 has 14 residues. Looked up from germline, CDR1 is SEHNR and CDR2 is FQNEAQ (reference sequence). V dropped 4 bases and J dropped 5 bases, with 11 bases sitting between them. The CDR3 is CASSWDGANEKLFF. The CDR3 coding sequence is TGTGCCAGCAGCTGGGACGGAGCAAATGAAAAACTGTTTTTT.

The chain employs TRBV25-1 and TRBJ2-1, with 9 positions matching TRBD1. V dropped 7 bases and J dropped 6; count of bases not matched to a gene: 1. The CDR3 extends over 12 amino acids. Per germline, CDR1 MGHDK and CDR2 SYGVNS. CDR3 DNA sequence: TGTGCCAGCACGGACAGGGGCAATGAGCAGTTCTTC. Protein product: CASTDRGNEQFF.

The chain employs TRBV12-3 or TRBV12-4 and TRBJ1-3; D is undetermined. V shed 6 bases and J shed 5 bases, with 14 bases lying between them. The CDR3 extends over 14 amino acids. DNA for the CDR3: TGTGCCAGCAGCTCCCTGGGGAGCAGAAACACCATATATTTT. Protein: CASSSLGSRNTIYF.

In DNA form, the CDR3 reads TGTGCCAGCAGTTTGGCCCCTGGTATCGGCGGGGAGCTGTTTTTT. This encodes CASSLAPGIGGELFF. J is TRBJ2-2 and V is TRBV2; D gene ambiguous. Trimming took 5 bases from V and 7 from J, leaving 17 bases between them. The CDR3 consists of 15 residues. Germline values: CDR1 SNHLY, CDR2 FYNNEI.

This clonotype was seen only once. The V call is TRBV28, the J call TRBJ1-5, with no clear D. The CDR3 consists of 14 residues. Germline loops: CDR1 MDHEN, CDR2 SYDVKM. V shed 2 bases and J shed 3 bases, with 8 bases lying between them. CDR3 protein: CASSLLGVNQPQHF. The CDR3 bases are TGTGCCAGCAGTTTACTCGGAGTCAATCAGCCCCAGCATTTT.

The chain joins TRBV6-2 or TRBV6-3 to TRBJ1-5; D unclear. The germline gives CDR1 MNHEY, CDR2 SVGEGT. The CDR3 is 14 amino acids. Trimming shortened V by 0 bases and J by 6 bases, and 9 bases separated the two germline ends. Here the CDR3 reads CASSYSSQAQPQHF. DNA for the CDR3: TGTGCCAGCAGTTACTCGAGTCAGGCTCAGCCCCAGCATTTT.

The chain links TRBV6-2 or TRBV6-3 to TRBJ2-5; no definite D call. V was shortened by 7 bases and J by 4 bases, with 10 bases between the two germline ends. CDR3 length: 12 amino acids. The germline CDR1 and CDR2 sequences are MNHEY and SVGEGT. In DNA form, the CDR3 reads TGTGCCAGCACCTCGTTAGCAGAGACCCAGTACTTC. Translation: CASTSLAETQYF.

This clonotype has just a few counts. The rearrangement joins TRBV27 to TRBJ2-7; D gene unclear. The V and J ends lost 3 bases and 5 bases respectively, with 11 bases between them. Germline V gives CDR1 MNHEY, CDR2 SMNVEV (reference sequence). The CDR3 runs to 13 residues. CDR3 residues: CASSFDSPNEQYF. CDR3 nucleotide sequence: TGTGCCAGCAGTTTTGATTCGCCCAACGAGCAGTACTTC.

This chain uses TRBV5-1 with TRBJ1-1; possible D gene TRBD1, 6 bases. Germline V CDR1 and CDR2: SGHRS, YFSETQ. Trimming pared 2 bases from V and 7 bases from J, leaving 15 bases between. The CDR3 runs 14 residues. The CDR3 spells CASSFGRGMGEAFF. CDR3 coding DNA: TGCGCCAGCAGCTTTGGCAGGGGAATGGGTGAAGCTTTCTTT.

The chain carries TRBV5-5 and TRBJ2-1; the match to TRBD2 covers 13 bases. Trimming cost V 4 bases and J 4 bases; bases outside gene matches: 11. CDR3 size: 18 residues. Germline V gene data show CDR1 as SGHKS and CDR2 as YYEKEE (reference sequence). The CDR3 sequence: CASSPIPGTSGEYNEQFF. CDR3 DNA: TGTGCCAGCAGCCCGATTCCCGGGACTAGCGGGGAATACAATGAGCAGTTCTTC.

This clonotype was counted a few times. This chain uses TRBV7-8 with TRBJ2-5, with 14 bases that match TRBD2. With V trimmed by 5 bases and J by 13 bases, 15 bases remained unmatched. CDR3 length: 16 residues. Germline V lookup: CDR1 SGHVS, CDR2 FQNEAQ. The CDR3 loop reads CASSPTGLAGGPPRYF. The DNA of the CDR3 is TGTGCCAGCAGCCCAACCGGACTAGCGGGAGGACCGCCGCGGTACTTC.

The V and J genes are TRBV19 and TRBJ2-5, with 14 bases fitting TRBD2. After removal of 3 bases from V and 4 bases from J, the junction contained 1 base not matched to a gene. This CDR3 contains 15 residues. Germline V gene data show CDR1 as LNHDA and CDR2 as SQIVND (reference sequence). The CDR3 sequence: CASSMGTSGRETQYF. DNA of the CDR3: TGTGCCAGTAGTATGGGGACTAGCGGGAGAGAGACCCAGTACTTC.

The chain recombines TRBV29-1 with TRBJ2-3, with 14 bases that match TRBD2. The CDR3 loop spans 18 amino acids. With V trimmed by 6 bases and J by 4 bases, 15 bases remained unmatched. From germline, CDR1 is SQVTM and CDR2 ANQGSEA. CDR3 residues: CSVPGLAGVPRGADTQYF. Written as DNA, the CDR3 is TGCAGCGTCCCGGGACTAGCGGGAGTCCCCCGAGGAGCAGATACGCAGTATTTT.

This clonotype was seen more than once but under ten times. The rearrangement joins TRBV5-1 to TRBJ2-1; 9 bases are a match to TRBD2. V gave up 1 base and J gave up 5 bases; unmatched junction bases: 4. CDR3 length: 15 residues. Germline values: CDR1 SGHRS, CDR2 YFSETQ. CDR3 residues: CASSLSGGSHNEQFF. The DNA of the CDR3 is TGCGCCAGCAGCTTGAGCGGGGGGTCCCACAATGAGCAGTTCTTC.

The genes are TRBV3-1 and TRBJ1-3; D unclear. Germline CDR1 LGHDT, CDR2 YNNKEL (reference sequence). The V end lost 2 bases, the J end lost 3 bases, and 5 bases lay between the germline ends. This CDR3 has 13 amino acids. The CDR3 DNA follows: TGTGCCAGCAGCCAACAATTTGGAAACACCATATATTTT. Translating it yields CASSQQFGNTIYF.